What follows is one T cell receptor beta chain and its context. The data belong to a study of technical replicates of blood from a few donors. This CDR3 is built from 15 residues. The trim removed 0 bases at V and 2 bases at J, leaving 3 bases unmatched. The germline CDR1 and CDR2 sequences are MNHEY and SVGAGI. Produced via immunoSEQ multiplex PCR; TCRdb's table is partial and in-frame only. The sample has about 62,000 clones; about 89% are singletons. This chain links TRBV6-5 with TRBJ1-1; TRBD1 agrees at 7 bases. The TCR sequence derives from a human donor in good health. Some clones in this sample may be carry-over from other donors' samples. The sequenced material came from PBMCs. This CDR3 is CASSYSGTVNTEAFF. The CDR3 DNA is TGTGCCAGCAGTTACTCCGGGACAGTCAACACTGAAGCTTTCTTT.